A selection of T cell receptor beta chains follows, all from one sample in a study of blood T cell repertoires in COVID-19. Sequenced by immunoSEQ multiplex PCR; TCRdb stores in-frame clones only, minus some. The sample yields about 160,000 clones, roughly 72% seen once. Source material: peripheral blood. The source is a woman over 75 with acute or convalescent COVID-19. The CDR3 runs from the conserved cysteine through the conserved F or W. D genes are given only for firm matches. Clone size is not always given. Where it is, it says once, few, many or a class for expanded clones.

j_gene,d_gene,abundance,v_gene,CDR3aa,CDR3nt
TRBJ1-1,TRBD1,.,TRBV6-6,CASSYLGTGDTEAFF,TGTGCCAGCAGTTACTTAGGGACAGGGGACACTGAAGCTTTCTTT
TRBJ1-6,.,few,TRBV7-9,CASSSPLDGARDSPLHF,TGTGCCAGCAGCTCACCCCTTGACGGCGCCCGGGATTCACCCCTCCACTTT
TRBJ2-3,TRBD1,.,TRBV30,CAWEGQSTDTQYF,TGTGCCTGGGAGGGACAGAGCACAGATACGCAGTATTTT
TRBJ2-7,TRBD1,.,TRBV7-9,CASSLVRDSAEQYF,TGTGCCAGCAGCTTAGTCCGGGACAGTGCCGAGCAGTACTTC
TRBJ1-2,.,.,TRBV21-1,CASSKDFRDSTGYTF,TGTGCCAGCAGCAAAGATTTCCGGGACTCTACTGGCTACACCTTC
TRBJ2-3,.,.,TRBV25-1,CASSESYRGDTQYF,TGTGCCAGCAGTGAATCCTATAGGGGAGATACGCAGTATTTT
TRBJ2-3,.,.,TRBV30,CAWSVGQTGDTQYF,TGTGCCTGGAGTGTAGGACAGACGGGGGATACGCAGTATTTT
TRBJ1-1,TRBD1,.,TRBV30,CAWSTGATEAFF,TGTGCCTGGAGCACAGGGGCCACTGAAGCTTTCTTT
TRBJ2-1,TRBD2,.,TRBV25-1,CASSVSGTSGDNEQFF,TGTGCCAGCAGTGTTTCCGGGACTAGCGGAGACAATGAGCAGTTCTTC
TRBJ1-1,TRBD1,.,TRBV5-1,CASSLAGQGAFF,TGCGCCAGCAGCCTCGCCGGACAGGGGGCTTTCTTT
TRBJ2-2,.,.,TRBV18,CASSPFTGELFF,TGTGCCAGCTCACCCTTCACCGGGGAGCTGTTTTTT
TRBJ1-1,.,.,TRBV7-9,CASSLYPTEAFF,TGTGCCAGCAGCCTATATCCAACTGAAGCTTTCTTT
TRBJ2-1,.,once,TRBV30,CAWSGQNNEQFF,TGTGCCTGGTCTGGACAAAACAATGAGCAGTTCTTC
TRBJ1-5,.,.,TRBV4-1,CASSQDPGSGRKPQHF,TGCGCCAGCAGCCAAGACCCCGGATCGGGGAGAAAACCCCAGCATTTT
TRBJ1-1,TRBD1,.,TRBV18,CASSPLGTGGAGTEAFF,TGTGCCAGCTCACCACTCGGGACAGGGGGCGCGGGGACTGAAGCTTTCTTT
TRBJ2-7,TRBD1,once,TRBV5-1,CASSPRTGSGEQYF,TGCGCCAGCAGCCCACGGACAGGGTCGGGCGAGCAGTACTTC
TRBJ1-2,.,.,TRBV6-5,CASSTIGQPIYGYTF,TGTGCCAGTAGTACGATTGGACAGCCAATCTATGGCTACACCTTC
TRBJ1-2,.,.,TRBV19,CASSPGGGYGYTF,TGTGCCAGTAGTCCTGGGGGGGGATATGGCTACACCTTC
TRBJ2-3,.,.,TRBV6-5,CASKYRDLDTQYF,TGTGCCAGCAAGTACAGGGACCTAGATACGCAGTATTTT
TRBJ1-5,.,.,TRBV10-3,CAISEFREEPQHF,TGTGCCATCAGTGAGTTTAGGGAGGAGCCCCAGCATTTT
TRBJ1-5,.,few,TRBV3-1/TRBV3-2,CASSQGRNFQPQHF,TGTGCCAGCAGCCAGGGGAGGAATTTTCAGCCCCAGCATTTT
TRBJ1-4,.,.,TRBV7-2,CASSAQGYEKLFF,TGTGCCAGCAGCGCGCAGGGGTACGAAAAACTGTTTTTT
TRBJ1-5,.,once,TRBV6-2/TRBV6-3,CASSTQGGNQPQHF,TGTGCCAGCAGTACGCAGGGTGGCAATCAGCCCCAGCATTTT
TRBJ1-6,.,.,TRBV5-1,CASSADGDSPLHF,TGCGCCAGCAGCGCAGACGGGGATTCACCCCTCCACTTT
TRBJ2-2,TRBD2,.,TRBV12-5,CASGLGGLAQPGELFF,TGTGCTAGTGGTTTGGGGGGACTAGCCCAACCCGGGGAGCTGTTTTTT
TRBJ1-5,.,once,TRBV6-5,CASSYSRQRNQPQHF,TGTGCCAGCAGTTACTCGAGACAGCGAAATCAGCCCCAGCATTTT
TRBJ2-7,.,.,TRBV3-1/TRBV3-2,CASSLNGGAYPYEQYF,TGTGCCAGCAGTCTAAACGGGGGAGCCTACCCCTACGAGCAGTACTTC
TRBJ2-1,TRBD1,.,TRBV3-1/TRBV3-2,CASSFRTGANEQFF,TGTGCCAGCAGCTTTAGGACAGGGGCCAATGAGCAGTTCTTC
TRBJ2-3,TRBD1,.,TRBV9,CASTQGTGKTDTQYF,TGTGCCAGCACGCAAGGGACAGGGAAAACAGATACGCAGTATTTT
TRBJ2-7,.,.,TRBV18,CASSPPENYEQYF,TGTGCCAGCTCACCACCGGAGAACTACGAGCAGTACTTC
TRBJ1-2,.,.,TRBV5-5,CASSPLEVGYTF,TGTGCCAGCAGCCCGCTCGAGGTTGGCTACACCTTC
TRBJ2-2,TRBD2,.,TRBV24-1,CATSDPTSGRASELFF,TGTGCCACCAGTGATCCCACTAGCGGGAGGGCCTCGGAGCTGTTTTTT
TRBJ1-1,.,few,TRBV7-6,CASSSRTGSSNTEAFF,TGTGCCAGCAGCTCCAGGACGGGATCATCGAACACTGAAGCTTTCTTT
TRBJ1-1,.,few,TRBV6-5,CASSKERRNTEAFF,TGTGCCAGCAGCAAGGAGAGGAGGAACACTGAAGCTTTCTTT
TRBJ1-1,.,.,TRBV29-1,CSVEIQTGTEAFF,TGCAGCGTTGAAATCCAAACGGGCACTGAAGCTTTCTTT
TRBJ2-1,TRBD2,.,TRBV30,CASEKAGAFEQFF,TGTGCCAGCGAAAAAGCGGGAGCTTTTGAGCAGTTCTTC
TRBJ1-1,TRBD1,.,TRBV7-6,CASSLALNRGLINTEAFF,TGTGCCAGCAGCTTAGCCTTAAACAGGGGGCTGATCAACACTGAAGCTTTCTTT
TRBJ2-5,TRBD1,few,TRBV5-1,CASSAYGTGADGVTQYF,TGCGCCAGCAGCGCATATGGAACAGGGGCTGATGGGGTGACCCAGTACTTC
TRBJ2-7,.,.,TRBV9,CASSVRQVDYEQYF,TGTGCCAGCAGCGTCCGCCAGGTAGACTACGAGCAGTACTTC
TRBJ1-4,.,.,TRBV18,CASSRAQGSAEKLFF,TGTGCCAGCTCACGGGCTCAAGGATCAGCTGAAAAACTGTTTTTT
TRBJ2-6,TRBD1,.,TRBV19,CASSTYRGLRSGANVLTF,TGTGCCAGTAGTACCTACAGGGGGCTTAGGTCTGGGGCCAACGTCCTGACTTTC
TRBJ1-1,TRBD1,.,TRBV19,CASRLTRQGLDTEAFF,TGTGCCAGTAGATTGACCAGACAGGGATTGGACACTGAAGCTTTCTTT
TRBJ1-2,.,.,TRBV4-3,CASSQYGTPINYGYTF,TGCGCCAGCAGCCAATACGGGACACCTATTAACTATGGCTACACCTTC
TRBJ2-5,.,few,TRBV5-1,CASRLTREETQYF,TGCGCCAGCAGATTGACTAGGGAAGAGACCCAGTACTTC
TRBJ2-7,TRBD1,few,TRBV6-1,CASSELGGGSYEQYF,TGTGCCAGCAGTGAATTAGGGGGCGGCTCCTACGAGCAGTACTTC
TRBJ1-2,.,.,TRBV7-8,CASSLARGDFYGYTF,TGTGCCAGCAGCTTAGCGCGTGGGGACTTCTATGGCTACACCTTC
TRBJ2-1,TRBD1,.,TRBV7-8,CASSLRTGGSHTRGEQFF,TGTGCCAGCAGCCTCCGGACAGGGGGATCCCACACGAGGGGGGAGCAGTTCTTC
TRBJ2-2,TRBD1,.,TRBV5-8,CASSFWGRGTTGELFF,TGTGCCAGCAGCTTTTGGGGCAGGGGGACGACCGGGGAGCTGTTTTTT
TRBJ1-3,.,.,TRBV10-2,CASSKRETSGNTIYF,TGCGCCAGCAGTAAGAGAGAAACCTCTGGAAACACCATATATTTT
TRBJ2-3,TRBD2,once,TRBV5-4,CASSGVSGSGGDTDTQYF,TGTGCCAGCAGCGGGGTGAGCGGGAGCGGGGGCGACACAGATACGCAGTATTTT
TRBJ1-4,.,once,TRBV13,CASSLRRWQGNEKLFF,TGTGCCAGCAGCTTAAGAAGGTGGCAGGGTAACGAAAAACTGTTTTTT
TRBJ1-5,TRBD1,few,TRBV15,CATSRDPGGSQPQHF,TGTGCCACCAGCAGAGATCCAGGGGGCAGCCAGCCCCAGCATTTT
TRBJ1-1,TRBD1,few,TRBV12-3/TRBV12-4,CASSSTGAAFAFF,TGTGCCAGCAGTTCGACAGGGGCCGCGTTTGCTTTCTTT
TRBJ1-6,TRBD1,.,TRBV9,CASSQGSGTGMNNSPLHF,TGTGCCAGCAGCCAGGGATCCGGGACAGGGATGAATAATTCACCCCTCCACTTT
TRBJ1-1,.,.,TRBV18,CASSPIQMDRNIEAFF,TGTGCCAGCTCACCAATTCAGATGGACAGAAACATTGAAGCTTTCTTT
TRBJ1-2,.,.,TRBV5-1,CASSVGTTGGGGYTF,TGCGCCAGCAGCGTGGGGACAACGGGCGGGGGTGGCTACACCTTC
TRBJ2-5,TRBD2,.,TRBV3-1/TRBV3-2,CASSLLAVGGKTQYF,TGTGCCAGCAGCCTACTAGCGGTAGGGGGGAAGACCCAGTACTTC
TRBJ2-2,.,.,TRBV6-4,CASKQEFLNTGELFF,TGTGCCAGCAAGCAGGAATTCCTGAACACCGGGGAGCTGTTTTTT
TRBJ1-2,.,.,TRBV6-5,CASSKPMTGIYGYTF,TGTGCCAGCAGTAAACCTATGACAGGAATATATGGCTACACCTTC
TRBJ1-6,TRBD1,few,TRBV10-3,CAIRRDSNNSPLHF,TGTGCCATCAGGAGGGACAGCAATAATTCACCCCTCCACTTT